The 8 T cell receptor beta chains presented below share a single source sample, sequenced in a study of Tregs in tolerant kidney transplant recipients (dated by TCRdb to about 2019). In light of the paper, this sample's time point label describes: blood sample drawn before combined kidney and bone marrow transplant. The protocol used for the library was the immunoSEQ multiplex PCR assay. The immuneACCESS repertoire file appears here via TCRdb, limited to in-frame rearrangements. These files lack a portion of the clones; in checked studies, under half of the deficit traces to unresolved V genes, and the cause of the others is not known. The sample table includes over 45,000 clones. The ten top clones hold 0.7% to 0.95% of the sample. Here the sequenced sample was CD4+ T cells from blood, taken before the transplant. The receptors originated from a human donor who received a combined kidney and bone marrow transplant.

CDR3 DNA (partial): TGTGCCAGTAGTGTGGGACAGAGCTATGGC. The encoded protein is CASSVGQSYG. The whole CDR3 protein reads CASSVGQSYGYTF. V gene TRBV19 combines with J gene TRBJ1-2; TRBD1 agrees at 7 bases. The read comes to an end 3 residues before the CDR3 does, leaving the germline J gene to fill in the end. The germline V gene has CDR1 LNHDA and CDR2 SQIVND (reference sequence). With V trimmed by 5 bases and J by 4 bases, 4 bases remained unmatched. CDR3 length equals 13 residues.

CDR3: CAWDNIGTSRTPYEQYF. The part of the CDR3 DNA that was read is TGTGCCTGGGACAATATAGGGACATCTAGAACTCCCTACGAG. This chain joins TRBV30 and TRBJ2-7; D is perhaps TRBD1 (6 bases). The read ends 3 residues early relative to the CDR3; the germline J gene fills the gap. There are 17 residues in the CDR3. V gave up 5 bases and J gave up 2 bases, with 25 bases separating them. Germline assignment: CDR1 GTSNPN and CDR2 SVGIG (reference sequence).

To note about this clone: The read terminates 3 residues ahead of where the CDR3 ends, so the germline J gene completes it. The chain carries TRBV4-2 and TRBJ2-2; 11 bases agree with TRBD2. CDR1 LGHNA and CDR2 YNFKEQ come from the germline V gene. The CDR3 length is 17 residues. Trimming cost V 4 bases and J 0 bases; bases outside gene matches: 4. The CDR3 protein is CASSPGLAETNTGELFF. The CDR3 bases that were read are TGTGCCAGCAGCCCGGGACTAGCGGAGACGAACACCGGGGAG.

Notes on this clone: The read finishes 3 residues shy of the CDR3 end, and the germline J gene is used to complete it. The gene calls are TRBV7-2 and TRBJ2-1; 8 nucleotides agree with TRBD1. The CDR3 extends over 15 amino acids. With 2 bases clipped from V and 6 bases from J, the junction kept 6 bases outside the gene matches. Looked up from germline, CDR1 is SGHTA and CDR2 is FQGNSA. The CDR3 protein is CASSLRDRWANEQFF. The DNA read from the CDR3 is TGTGCCAGCAGCTTACGGGACAGGTGGGCCAATGAG.

Notes on this clone: The read is 3 residues too short to cover the CDR3 end, so that end is filled in from the germline J gene. The chain has TRBV20-1 and TRBJ2-2; D unclear. This CDR3 comprises 15 residues. Germline lookup yields CDR1 DFQATT and CDR2 SNEGSKA (reference sequence). V was clipped by 0 bases and J by 3 bases, with 11 bases between them. Partial CDR3 DNA: TGCAGTGCTAGAGATCTCCGGGTCGACACCGGGGAG. Translated, it gives CSARDLRVDTGE. The entire CDR3 is CSARDLRVDTGELFF.

As for this clone: The read ends 3 residues before the CDR3 terminus; that terminus is restored from the germline J gene. The genes are TRBV7-9 and TRBJ1-2, with 7 bases matching TRBD1. The junction had 3 bases not matched to a gene; V was cut back by 1 base and J by 4 bases. The germline V gene has CDR1 SEHNR and CDR2 FQNEAQ (reference sequence). This CDR3 has 14 residues. CDR3 DNA, as far as it was read: TGTGCCAGCAGCTTAGTTCAGGGGGGCTATGGC. This codes for CASSLVQGGYG. The complete CDR3 reads CASSLVQGGYGYTF.

Comments on this clone: The read halts 3 residues ahead of the CDR3 end, with the missing end drawn from the germline J gene. The chain joins TRBV5-1 to TRBJ2-7, with 8 bases that match TRBD2. The ends lost 0 bases at V and 0 bases at J; junction bases unmatched: 5. Per the germline V gene, CDR1 is SGHRS and CDR2 is YFSETQ. The CDR3 runs to 16 residues. The sequenced CDR3 bases are TGCGCCAGCAGCTTGGCACTAGCGGAAAGCTCCTACGAG. It yields the protein CASSLALAESSYE. The CDR3 in full is CASSLALAESSYEQYF. Full variable domain (rest looked up from reference TRBV5-1 and TRBJ2-7): KAGVTQTPRYLIKTRGQQVTLSCSPISGHRSVSWYQQTPGQGLQFLFEYFSETQRNKGNFPGRFSGRQFSNSRSEMNVSTLELGDSALYLCASSLALAESSYEQYFGPGTRLTVT.

Remarks on this clone: The CDR3 end falls 3 residues outside the read, so it is completed with the germline J gene. V is TRBV5-3 and J is TRBJ1-1; D unclear. TRBV5-3 is known as an ORF, though its function is uncertain. V lost 4 bases and J 1 base, leaving 2 bases between the germline ends. The CDR3 totals 11 residues. The DNA read from the CDR3 is TGTGCCAGAAGCCAGAACACTGAA. Translation gives CARSQNTE. The complete CDR3 sequence is CARSQNTEAFF.